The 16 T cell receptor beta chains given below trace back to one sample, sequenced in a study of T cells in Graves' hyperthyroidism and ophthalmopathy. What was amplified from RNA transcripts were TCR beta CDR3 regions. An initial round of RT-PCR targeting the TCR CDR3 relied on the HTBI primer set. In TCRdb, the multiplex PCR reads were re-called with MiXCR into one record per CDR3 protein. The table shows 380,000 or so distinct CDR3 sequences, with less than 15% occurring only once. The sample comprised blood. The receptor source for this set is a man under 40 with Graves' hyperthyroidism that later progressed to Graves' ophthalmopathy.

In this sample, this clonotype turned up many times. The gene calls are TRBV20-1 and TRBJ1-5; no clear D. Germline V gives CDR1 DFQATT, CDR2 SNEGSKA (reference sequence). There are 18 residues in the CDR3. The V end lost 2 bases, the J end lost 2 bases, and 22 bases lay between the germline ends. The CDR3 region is CSARIPVLGPEGNQPQHF. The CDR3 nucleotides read TGCAGTGCTAGAATCCCCGTCCTGGGCCCCGAGGGCAATCAGCCCCAGCATTTT.

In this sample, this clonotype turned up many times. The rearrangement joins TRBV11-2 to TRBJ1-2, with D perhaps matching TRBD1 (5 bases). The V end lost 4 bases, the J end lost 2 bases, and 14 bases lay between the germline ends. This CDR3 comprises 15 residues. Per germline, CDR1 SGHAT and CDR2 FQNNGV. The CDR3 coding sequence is TGTGCCAGCAGCTCCAGGGCAGGTAGCAACTATGGCTACACCTTC. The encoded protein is CASSSRAGSNYGYTF.

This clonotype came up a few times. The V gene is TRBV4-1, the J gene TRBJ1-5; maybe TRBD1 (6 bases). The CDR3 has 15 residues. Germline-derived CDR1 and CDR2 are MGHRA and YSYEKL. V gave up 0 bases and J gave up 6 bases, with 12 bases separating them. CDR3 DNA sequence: TGCGCCAGCAGCCAAGATATCAGGGGCGGTCAGCCCCAGCATTTT. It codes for CASSQDIRGGQPQHF.

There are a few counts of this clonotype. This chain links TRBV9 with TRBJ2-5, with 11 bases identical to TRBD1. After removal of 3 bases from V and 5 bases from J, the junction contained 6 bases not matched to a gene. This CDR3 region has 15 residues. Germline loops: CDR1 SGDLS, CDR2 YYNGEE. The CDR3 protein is CASSGTGGAVETQYF. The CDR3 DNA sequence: TGTGCCAGCAGCGGGACAGGGGGCGCAGTGGAGACCCAGTACTTC.

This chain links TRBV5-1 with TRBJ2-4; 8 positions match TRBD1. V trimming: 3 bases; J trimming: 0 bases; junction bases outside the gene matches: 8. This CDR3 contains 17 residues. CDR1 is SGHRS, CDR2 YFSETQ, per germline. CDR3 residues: CASSSGQTGVAKNIQYF. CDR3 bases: TGCGCCAGCAGCTCGGGACAGACAGGGGTAGCCAAAAACATTCAGTACTTC.

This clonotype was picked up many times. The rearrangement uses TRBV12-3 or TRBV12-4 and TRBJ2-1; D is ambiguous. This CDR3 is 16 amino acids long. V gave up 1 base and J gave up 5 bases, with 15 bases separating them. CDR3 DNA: TGTGCCAGCAGTTTAGTCGCCCTCAGCCTTAACAATGAGCAGTTCTTC. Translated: CASSLVALSLNNEQFF.

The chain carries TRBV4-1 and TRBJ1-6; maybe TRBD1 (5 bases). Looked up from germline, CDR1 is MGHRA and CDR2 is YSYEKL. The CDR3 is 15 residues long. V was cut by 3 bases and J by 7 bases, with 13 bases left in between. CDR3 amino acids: CASSHVPGPNSPLHF. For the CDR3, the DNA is TGCGCCAGCAGCCACGTTCCGGGACCAAATTCACCCCTCCACTTT.

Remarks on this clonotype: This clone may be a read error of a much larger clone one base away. CDR3: CASSHLPGQGFNEQFF. In DNA form, the CDR3 reads TGTGCCAGCAGCCACTTGCCGGGACAGGGGTTCAATGAGCAGTTCTTC. The chain has TRBV3-1 and TRBJ2-1; 10 bases are shared with TRBD1. Germline lookup yields CDR1 LGHDT and CDR2 YNNKEL (reference sequence). This CDR3 has 16 residues. The V segment lost 3 bases and the J segment 6 bases; nucleotides outside the gene matches: 8.

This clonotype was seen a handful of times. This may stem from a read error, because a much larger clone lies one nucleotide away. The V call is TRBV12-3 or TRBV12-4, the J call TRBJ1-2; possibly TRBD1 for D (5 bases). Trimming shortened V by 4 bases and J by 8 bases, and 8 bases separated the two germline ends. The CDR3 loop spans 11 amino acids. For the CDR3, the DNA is TGTGCCAGCAGTTCAAGGGACGGCTACACCTTC. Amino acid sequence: CASSSRDGYTF.

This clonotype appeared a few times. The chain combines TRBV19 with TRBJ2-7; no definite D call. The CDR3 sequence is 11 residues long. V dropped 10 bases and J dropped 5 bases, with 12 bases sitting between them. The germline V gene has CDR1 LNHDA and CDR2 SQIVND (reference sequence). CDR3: CATGWVHEQYF. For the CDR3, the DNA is TGTGCCACGGGTTGGGTCCACGAGCAGTACTTC.

CDR3 DNA: TGCAGTGCTAGATTTGGGTATCGCGGTGGCTACACCTTC. Translated: CSARFGYRGGYTF. This chain uses TRBV20-1 with TRBJ1-2, with D hard to call. Germline V CDR1 and CDR2: DFQATT, SNEGSKA (reference sequence). The length of the CDR3 is 13 residues. V gave up 2 bases and J gave up 7 bases, with 14 bases separating them.

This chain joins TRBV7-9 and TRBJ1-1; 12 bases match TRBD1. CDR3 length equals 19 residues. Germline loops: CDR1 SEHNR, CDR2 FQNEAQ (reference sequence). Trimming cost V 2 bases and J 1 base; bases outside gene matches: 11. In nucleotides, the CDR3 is TGTGCCAGCAGCTTAAGAAGGTTCGGGGACAGGGGGCAGAACACTGAAGCTTTCTTT. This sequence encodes CASSLRRFGDRGQNTEAFF.

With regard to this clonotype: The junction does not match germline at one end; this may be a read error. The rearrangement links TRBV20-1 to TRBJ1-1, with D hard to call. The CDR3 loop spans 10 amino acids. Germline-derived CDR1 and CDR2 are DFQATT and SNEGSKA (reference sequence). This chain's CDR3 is CAAGRFETFF. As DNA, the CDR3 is TGCGCCGCGGGGAGATTTGAAACTTTCTTT.

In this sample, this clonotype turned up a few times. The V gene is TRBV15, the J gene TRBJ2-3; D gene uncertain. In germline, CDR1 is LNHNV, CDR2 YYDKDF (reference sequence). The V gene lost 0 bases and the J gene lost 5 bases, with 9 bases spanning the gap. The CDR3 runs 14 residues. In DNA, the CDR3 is TGTGCCACCAGCAGAGATAAGGTTGGAGATACGCAGTATTTT. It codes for CATSRDKVGDTQYF.

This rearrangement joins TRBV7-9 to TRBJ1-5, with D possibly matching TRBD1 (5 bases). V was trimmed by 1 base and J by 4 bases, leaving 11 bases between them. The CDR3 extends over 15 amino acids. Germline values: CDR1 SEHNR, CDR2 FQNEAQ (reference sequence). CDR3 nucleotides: TGTGCCAGCAGCTTAGAGCCAGGGATGAATCAGCCCCAGCATTTT. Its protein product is CASSLEPGMNQPQHF.

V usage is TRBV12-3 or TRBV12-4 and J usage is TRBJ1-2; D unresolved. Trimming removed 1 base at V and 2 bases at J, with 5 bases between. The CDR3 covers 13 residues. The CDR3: CASSLVANYGYTF. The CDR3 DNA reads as TGTGCCAGCAGTTTAGTGGCGAACTATGGCTACACCTTC.